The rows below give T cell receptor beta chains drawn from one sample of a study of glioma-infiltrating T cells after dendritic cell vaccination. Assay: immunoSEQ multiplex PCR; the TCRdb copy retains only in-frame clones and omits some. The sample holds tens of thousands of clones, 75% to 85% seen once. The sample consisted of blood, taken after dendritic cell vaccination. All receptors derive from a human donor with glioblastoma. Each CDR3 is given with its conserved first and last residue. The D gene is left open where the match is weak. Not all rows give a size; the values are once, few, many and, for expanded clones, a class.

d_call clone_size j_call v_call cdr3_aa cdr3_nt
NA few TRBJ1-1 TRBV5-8 CASRSQGWNTEAFF TGTGCCAGCCGATCGCAGGGATGGAACACTGAAGCTTTCTTT
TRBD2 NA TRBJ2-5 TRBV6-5 CASSSAGRTSLETQYF TGTGCCAGCAGTTCCGCAGGGAGGACTAGTCTTGAGACCCAGTACTTC
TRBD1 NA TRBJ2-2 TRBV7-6 CASSRQGNTGELFF TGTGCCAGCAGTCGACAGGGTAACACCGGGGAGCTGTTTTTT
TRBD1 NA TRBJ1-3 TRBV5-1 CASSLGTGTSGNTIYF TGCGCCAGCAGCCTTGGGACAGGGACCTCTGGAAACACCATATATTTT
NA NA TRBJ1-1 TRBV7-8 CASSALREGGTEAFF TGTGCCAGCAGCGCCCTCAGGGAGGGAGGAACTGAAGCTTTCTTT
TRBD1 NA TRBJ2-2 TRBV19 CASSLTGTAYTGELFF TGTGCCAGTAGTCTAACCGGGACAGCATACACCGGGGAGCTGTTTTTT
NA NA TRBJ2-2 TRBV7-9 CASIQGSSAGELFF TGTGCCAGCATACAGGGTAGTTCCGCCGGGGAGCTGTTTTTT
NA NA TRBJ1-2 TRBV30 CAWSVRTDYGYTF TGTGCCTGGAGTGTACGGACAGACTATGGCTACACCTTC
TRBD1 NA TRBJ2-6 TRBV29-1 CSVVWGSKLTGGSGANVLTF TGCAGCGTTGTTTGGGGAAGCAAATTGACAGGGGGTAGTGGGGCCAACGTCCTGACTTTC
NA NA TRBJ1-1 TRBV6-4 CASSEFGGGTEAFF TGTGCCAGCAGTGAGTTCGGGGGGGGGACTGAAGCTTTCTTT
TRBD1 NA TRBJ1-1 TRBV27 CASSSRTGRTEAFF TGTGCCAGCAGTTCGCGGACAGGGCGGACTGAAGCTTTCTTT
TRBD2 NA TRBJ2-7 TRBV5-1 CASRTLGVAGEEQYF TGCGCCAGCAGGACCCTGGGGGTAGCGGGGGAAGAGCAGTACTTC
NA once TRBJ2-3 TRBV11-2 CASRLASTDTQYF TGTGCCAGCAGATTAGCTAGCACAGATACGCAGTATTTT
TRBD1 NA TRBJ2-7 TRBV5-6 CASSRRWTGQRDEQYF TGTGCCAGCAGCCGACGTTGGACAGGGCAGAGGGACGAGCAGTACTTC
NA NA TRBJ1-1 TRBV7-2 CASSLAQDTEAFF TGTGCCAGCAGCTTAGCCCAGGACACTGAAGCTTTCTTT
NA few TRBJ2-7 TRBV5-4 CASSLAGRQVYEQYF TGTGCCAGCAGCTTGGCCGGTAGGCAGGTTTACGAGCAGTACTTC
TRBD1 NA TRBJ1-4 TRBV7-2 CASSLGQGEKLFF TGTGCCAGCAGCTTAGGACAGGGTGAAAAACTGTTTTTT
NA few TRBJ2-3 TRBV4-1 CASSQEGGDALSTDTQYF TGCGCCAGCAGCCAAGAGGGGGGAGACGCCCTTAGCACAGATACGCAGTATTTT
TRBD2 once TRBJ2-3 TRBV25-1 CASRDSGMADTQYF TGTGCCAGCAGGGATAGCGGGATGGCAGATACGCAGTATTTT
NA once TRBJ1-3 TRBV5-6 CASSLQGAGNTIYF TGTGCCAGCAGCCTACAGGGAGCAGGAAACACCATATATTTT
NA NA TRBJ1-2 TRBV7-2 CASSSSAGAYAGYTF TGTGCCAGCAGCTCGTCGGCAGGGGCATATGCTGGCTACACCTTC
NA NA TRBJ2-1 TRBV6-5 CASTRRGGEQFF TGTGCCAGCACCAGACGTGGAGGTGAGCAGTTCTTC
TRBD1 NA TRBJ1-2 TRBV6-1 CASRTGDNNYGYTF TGTGCCAGCAGGACAGGGGACAATAACTATGGCTACACCTTC
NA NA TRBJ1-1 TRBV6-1 CASSIRANTEAFF TGTGCCAGCAGTATCAGGGCGAACACTGAAGCTTTCTTT
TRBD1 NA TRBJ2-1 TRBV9 CASSVSQGALGSDNEQFF TGTGCCAGCAGCGTGTCACAGGGGGCGCTTGGGTCGGACAATGAGCAGTTCTTC
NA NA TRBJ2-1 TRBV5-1 CASSLFREWRNEQFF TGCGCCAGCAGCTTGTTTCGGGAGTGGCGCAATGAGCAGTTCTTC
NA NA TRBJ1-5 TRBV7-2 CASSLGLWTAGTQPQHF TGTGCCAGCAGCTTAGGCCTTTGGACGGCGGGGACTCAGCCCCAGCATTTT
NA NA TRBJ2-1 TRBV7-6 CASSGGLARNEQFF TGTGCCAGCAGCGGGGGACTCGCCCGGAATGAGCAGTTCTTC
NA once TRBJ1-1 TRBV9 CASSVGPTGSEAFF TGTGCCAGCAGCGTAGGCCCCACAGGGAGTGAAGCTTTCTTT
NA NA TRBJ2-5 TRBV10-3 CAISENGKETQYF TGTGCCATCAGTGAGAACGGGAAAGAGACCCAGTACTTC
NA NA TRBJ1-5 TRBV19 CASSIDHYQPQHF TGTGCCAGTAGTATAGACCATTATCAGCCCCAGCATTTT
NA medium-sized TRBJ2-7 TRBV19 CASSIIGQSYEQYF TGTGCCAGTAGTATTATAGGACAGTCCTACGAGCAGTACTTC
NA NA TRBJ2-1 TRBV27 CASMDSPFSDEQFF TGTGCCAGCATGGATAGCCCATTTTCGGATGAGCAGTTCTTC
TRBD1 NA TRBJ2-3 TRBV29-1 CSARQGSTDTQYF TGCAGCGCCCGACAGGGCAGCACAGATACGCAGTATTTT
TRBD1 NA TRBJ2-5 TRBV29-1 CSVLGQVQETQYF TGCAGCGTTCTAGGACAGGTCCAAGAGACCCAGTACTTC
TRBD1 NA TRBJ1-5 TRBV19 CASEAGGASQPQHF TGTGCCAGTGAAGCAGGGGGCGCGTCCCAGCCCCAGCATTTT
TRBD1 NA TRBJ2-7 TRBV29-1 CSVAGDRGFSYEQYF TGCAGCGTTGCCGGGGACAGGGGATTCTCCTACGAGCAGTACTTC
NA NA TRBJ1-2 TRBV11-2 CASSLGGGWAAPARYGYTF TGTGCCAGCAGCTTAGGGGGAGGTTGGGCAGCCCCAGCACGCTATGGCTACACCTTC
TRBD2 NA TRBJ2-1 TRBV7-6 CASSHPGLAGTRSYNEQFF TGTGCCAGCAGCCACCCCGGACTAGCGGGAACCCGCTCCTACAATGAGCAGTTCTTC
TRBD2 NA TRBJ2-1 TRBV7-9 CASSLGLADYNEQFF TGTGCCAGCAGCCTGGGACTAGCGGATTACAATGAGCAGTTCTTC
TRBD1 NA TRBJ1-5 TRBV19 CASSIGGQRGMGNQPQHF TGTGCCAGTAGTATAGGGGGACAGAGAGGCATGGGCAATCAGCCCCAGCATTTT
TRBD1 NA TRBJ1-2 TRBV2 CASSRNRDRRDGYTF TGTGCCAGCAGCAGAAACAGGGACAGGAGAGATGGCTACACCTTC
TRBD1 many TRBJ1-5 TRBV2 CASSPGTANQPQHF TGTGCCAGCAGTCCCGGGACAGCGAATCAGCCCCAGCATTTT
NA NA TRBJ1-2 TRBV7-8 CASSLDAGPKLGYTF TGTGCCAGCAGCTTAGACGCGGGACCAAAACTCGGCTACACCTTC
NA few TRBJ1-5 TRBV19 CASTEENSNQPQHF TGTGCCAGTACAGAGGAGAATAGCAATCAGCCCCAGCATTTT
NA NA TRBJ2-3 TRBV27 CASSQGRTHTDTQYF TGTGCCAGTTCACAGGGCCGTACCCACACCGATACGCAGTATTTT
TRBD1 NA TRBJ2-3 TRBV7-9 CASSIIQGASDTQYF TGTGCCAGCAGTATAATACAGGGGGCTTCCGATACGCAGTATTTT
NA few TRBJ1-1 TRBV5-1 CASSLDGGDTEAFF TGCGCCAGCAGCTTGGACGGGGGGGACACTGAAGCTTTCTTT
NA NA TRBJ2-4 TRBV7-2 CASSTRVTKNIQYF TGTGCCAGCAGCACCAGGGTGACCAAAAACATTCAGTACTTC
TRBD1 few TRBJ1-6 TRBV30 CAWSGQGDSPLHF TGTGCCTGGAGTGGACAGGGCGATTCACCCCTCCACTTT
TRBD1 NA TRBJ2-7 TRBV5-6 CASSLGTGFYEQYF TGTGCCAGCAGCTTGGGGACAGGGTTCTACGAGCAGTACTTC
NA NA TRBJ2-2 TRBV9 CASSEGGGMYTGELFF TGTGCCAGCAGCGAAGGGGGGGGGATGTACACCGGGGAGCTGTTTTTT